This TCR beta chain was documented in a study of T cell responses to AZD1222 COVID-19 vaccine (dated by TCRdb to the early 2020s). In terms of the full investigation: TCR sequencing was performed for approximately 240 trial participants, of whom roughly 200 were given two doses of AZD1222 and around 26 were given two doses of MenACWY control vaccine. Trial participants were enrolled by age into subgroups of 18-55, 56-69 and 70-plus years, and roughly 150, 30 and 60 TCR-sequenced participants, respectively, were included in these subgroups.

The CDR3 regions of human TCRbeta chains were analyzed by immunosequencing. Per the authors' processing: TCRs in the repertoires were matched against a reference library of SARS-CoV-2-specific TCRs that had been generated with the MIRA antigen-specificity platform. Breadth was defined as the fraction of unique TCRs that were SARS-CoV-2-associated, and depth was defined as the fraction of total T cells that were SARS-CoV-2-associated. Using the MIRA data, each spike-specific TCR was mapped to the spike region that the TCR reacts to and placed in a CD4 or CD8 class. Log10-transformed breadth and depth values were compared by one-way ANOVA with Sidak's multiple comparisons tests. The source is immuneACCESS, and TCRdb retained only in-frame sequences with V and J called. Part of the clones is not carried over; for the studies checked, unresolved V genes explain less than half of this, and the remainder is unexplained. From that table come the V and J calls and clone size; the DNA was used to work out D and trimming. For this sample the table gives some 110,000 clones, of which 88% were detected only once. Roughly 4% of the sample belongs to the ten largest clones.

V is pared back by 7 bases and J by 2 bases, with 12 bases lying between the germline termini. The CDR3 covers 13 residues, taking in both the cysteine and the phenylalanine. Of all the DNA, just the CDR3 is kept, 39 bases in frame from base 1. According to the germline V gene, CDR1 reads SGHRS and CDR2 reads YFSETQ. Broad study findings and their caveats: Reportedly, close to half of the unique spike-specific TCRs recognized epitopes lying outside the regions that are mutated in the B.1.351 and B.1.1.7 variants. After two AZD1222 doses, both the breadth and the depth of spike-specific TCRs were significantly higher than at day 0 and than in MenACWY recipients. The whole spike protein was spanned by vaccine-associated CD4 TCRs, and dominant responses were seen in regions 160-218 and 743-854. Because no day 14 peak-response samples were available, repertoires were characterized only after the peak T cell response. The 56-69-year group was small, and its depth increase did not reach significance, likely because of low power. Only a handful of AZD1222 recipients were SARS-CoV-2 seropositive at baseline, limiting conclusions about previously exposed vaccinees. Most participants were white British and females outnumbered males, and the authors suggested that clonal diversity may have been underestimated.

Note on this clone: Its antigen specificity is not known. It has no much larger one-base neighbor in the sample; base qualities were not kept.

The sample's time point label is to be understood as: about 28 days (+/-7) after the second vaccine dose. AZD1222 recipients whose second dose came at about 4 weeks and those whose second dose came at about 12 weeks were combined into one group, since spike-specific TCR depth and breadth did not differ between the two schedules. Vaccinee samples were obtained from the UK trials COV001 and COV002, which included a single-blind randomized controlled phase 2/3 trial of AZD1222 (ChAdOx1 nCoV-19) in healthy adults. For TCRbeta chain sequencing, PBMC samples were collected from trial participants at day 0 and at day 28 after the second dose.

The receptor chain draws on TRBV5-1 and TRBJ2-5; the D gene is perhaps TRBD1, from 6 matching bases. The input for sequencing was peripheral blood, taken 28 days after the second AZD1222 dose. The TCR originated in an adult who received the AZD1222 COVID-19 vaccine. The CDR3 reads as follows: CASGRTVQETQYF. Read as DNA, the sequence is TGCGCCAGCGGTCGGACAGTGCAAGAGACCCAGTACTTC.